The entry below gives a single TCR beta chain sequence along with its context. Profiled with immunoSEQ multiplex PCR; TCRdb holds only in-frame clones, not every one. The sample shows some 500,000 clones, approximately 94% of them seen only once. This sample is part of a study of shared clonotypes between healthy human individuals. The sequenced sample was naive CD4+ T cells sorted from blood. Subset reported: CD45RA+ positively selected. This clonotype was obtained from a woman aged 25-40 years in good health.

CDR3: CASSQVGQPREQFF. The CDR3 DNA reads as TGCGCCAGCAGCCAAGTCGGACAGCCCCGGGAGCAGTTCTTC. V gene TRBV4-1 combines with J gene TRBJ2-1; the D gene is possibly TRBD1 (6 bases). CDR3 length: 14 amino acids. Looked up from germline, CDR1 is MGHRA and CDR2 is YSYEKL. V lost 1 base, J lost 10 bases, and 14 bases lay in between.